This T cell receptor beta chain was sequenced in a study of T cells in Graves' hyperthyroidism and ophthalmopathy. Findings and caveats of the study: The model's output predicted ophthalmopathy at a median of about 6.5 months prior to onset. Most thyroid-expanded clonotypes above 0.001 were also found in blood.

Extraction of PBMCs used 10 ml of fresh peripheral blood. As concerns this clonotype: Its antigen is currently unknown. Being one base from a much bigger clone, this may be a read error. Because the CDR3 is missing its conserved closing phenylalanine or tryptophan, this is likely a read error.

The V end lost 6 bases, the J end lost 5 bases, and 10 bases lay between the germline ends. CDR3 length: 12 residues. In germline, CDR1 is SNHLY, CDR2 FYNNEI. RNA transcripts gave rise to amplified TCR beta CDR3 regions. HTBI primers drove first-round RT-PCR of the TCR CDR3. TCRdb re-analysed the multiplex PCR reads in MiXCR, keeping a single row per CDR3 protein. The profile shows approximately 400,000 distinct CDR3 sequences, more than 12% of them singletons. The sequence came from a woman aged 30 to 39 with Graves' ophthalmopathy. The V gene is TRBV2, the J gene TRBJ1-2; D remains ambiguous. The specimen sequenced was blood. The CDR3 coding sequence is TGTGCCAGCAGGGAGGAAGTATATGGCTACACCCTC. The encoded protein is CASREEVYGYTL.